What follows are 27 T cell receptor beta chains derived from one specimen sequenced in a study of blood T cell repertoires in COVID-19. Clones were read by immunoSEQ multiplex PCR, and TCRdb kept only the in-frame ones, dropping some. The sample lists approximately 13,000 clones, 70% to 85% occurring once. Sequencing used peripheral blood. These receptor sequences come from a woman in her forties or fifties with active or convalescent COVID-19.

The chain is built from TRBV18 and TRBJ1-2; 7 nucleotides align to TRBD1. The trim removed 6 bases at V and 7 bases at J, leaving 14 bases unmatched. This CDR3 comprises 15 residues. Germline V CDR1 and CDR2: KGHSH, LQKENI. The CDR3, as DNA: TGTGCCAGCTCTCTAGACACGAGGGGGCAGAGTGGCTACACCTTC. Translated: CASSLDTRGQSGYTF.

The genes are TRBV19 and TRBJ2-7, with 10 nucleotides matching TRBD1. The germline V gene encodes CDR1 LNHDA and CDR2 SQIVND (reference sequence). The CDR3 is made up of 15 amino acids. V dropped 5 bases and J dropped 6; count of bases not matched to a gene: 10. CDR3: CASSPGGQGFGEQYF. CDR3 bases: TGTGCCAGTAGTCCCGGGGGACAGGGGTTTGGCGAGCAGTACTTC.

The chain couples TRBV24-1 to TRBJ1-5; 7 bases fit TRBD1. In germline, CDR1 is KGHDR, CDR2 SFDVKD. V trimming: 10 bases; J trimming: 0 bases; junction bases outside the gene matches: 8. There are 15 residues in the CDR3. CDR3 DNA sequence: TGTGCCACACAGCCGGGACAGAATAGCAATCAGCCCCAGCATTTT. This sequence encodes CATQPGQNSNQPQHF.

The chain couples TRBV12-3 or TRBV12-4 to TRBJ2-5; D uncertain. CDR3 length: 13 residues. V lost 1 base and J 4 bases, leaving 7 bases between the germline ends. The CDR3 reads CASSLGALETQYF. The CDR3 coding sequence is TGTGCCAGCAGTTTAGGGGCCTTAGAGACCCAGTACTTC.

The CDR3 bases are TGCAGCGTTGGGGGCAGGGAAGATGAAAAACTGTTTTTT. It yields the protein CSVGGREDEKLFF. The chain links TRBV29-1 to TRBJ1-4; weak D call: TRBD1 (5 bases). CDR1 and CDR2 from the germline V gene are SQVTM and ANQGSEA. The CDR3 loop spans 13 amino acids. Between the trimmed V and J ends, which lost 4 bases and 6 bases, there was a span of 12 bases.

The chain combines TRBV28 with TRBJ1-5, with 8 bases aligning to TRBD1. CDR1 and CDR2 from the germline V gene are MDHEN and SYDVKM. After removal of 6 bases from V and 1 base from J, the junction contained 2 bases not matched to a gene. The CDR3 sequence is 14 residues long. The CDR3 loop reads CASRTGVSNQPQHF. The CDR3 coding sequence is TGTGCCAGCAGGACAGGGGTAAGCAATCAGCCCCAGCATTTT.

V and J are TRBV7-2 and TRBJ2-6, with a weak D call TRBD2 (6 bases). This CDR3 is built from 15 residues. Germline V CDR1 and CDR2: SGHTA, FQGNSA. Trimming removed 4 bases at V and 3 bases at J, with 10 bases between. The CDR3 nucleotides are TGTGCCAGCAGCTCGACTAGGGGTGGGGCCAACGTCCTGACTTTC. This gives the protein CASSSTRGGANVLTF.

The chain combines TRBV7-2 with TRBJ1-2, with D perhaps TRBD1 (6 bases). CDR3 length: 15 residues. The ends were cut back, 2 bases at V and 4 bases at J, with 14 bases in the middle. From germline, CDR1 is SGHTA and CDR2 FQGNSA. The CDR3: CASSLLGGQGYGYTF. The DNA for the CDR3 is TGTGCCAGCAGCTTATTGGGGGGGCAGGGCTATGGCTACACCTTC. Supplemented by reference TRBV7-2 and TRBJ1-2, the full variable domain reads GAGVSQSPSNKVTEKGKDVELRCDPISGHTALYWYRQSLGQGLEFLIYFQGNSAPDKSGLPSDRFSAERTGGSVSTLTIQRTQQEDSAVYLCASSLLGGQGYGYTFGSGTRLTVV.

The V and J genes are TRBV13 and TRBJ1-5; D unclear. V was cut by 5 bases and J by 0 bases, with 17 bases left in between. The germline gives CDR1 PRHDT, CDR2 FYEKMQ (reference sequence). This CDR3 has 17 residues. The CDR3 protein is CASSPGRGFHSNQPQHF. The CDR3 DNA reads as TGTGCCAGCAGCCCTGGGCGCGGGTTTCATAGCAATCAGCCCCAGCATTTT.

The rearrangement links TRBV7-9 to TRBJ2-5, with TRBD1 identical over 8 bases. V shed 3 bases, J shed 4 bases, and the junction held 4 bases outside the gene matches. The CDR3 length is 14 residues. Germline V gene sequence: CDR1 SEHNR, CDR2 FQNEAQ (reference sequence). CDR3 protein: CASSLTGARETQYF. CDR3 bases: TGTGCCAGCAGCTTGACAGGGGCCAGAGAGACCCAGTACTTC.

Here the CDR3 DNA reads TGTGCCAGCTCACCCACGGACAGGGGGTTGGGAGAGACCCAGTACTTC. It yields the protein CASSPTDRGLGETQYF. The genes are TRBV18 and TRBJ2-5, with 10 bases identical to TRBD1. CDR1 and CDR2 from the germline V gene are KGHSH and LQKENI. Germline trimming cut 3 bases from V and 4 bases from J; bases unmatched to any gene: 8. The CDR3 covers 16 residues.

The chain has TRBV27 and TRBJ2-7, with D possibly matching TRBD2 (5 bases). Per the germline V gene, CDR1 is MNHEY and CDR2 is SMNVEV (reference sequence). The CDR3 has 13 residues. The germline V and J ends were trimmed by 4 bases and 6 bases, with 13 bases remaining between them. The CDR3 DNA reads TGTGCCAGCAGTTCCCCCCCGGGGTCCGAGCAGTACTTC. Amino acids: CASSSPPGSEQYF.

The chain carries TRBV29-1 and TRBJ2-7; TRBD2 aligns across 9 bases. Germline trimming cut 7 bases from V and 0 bases from J; bases unmatched to any gene: 4. CDR1 is SQVTM, CDR2 ANQGSEA, per germline. CDR3 length: 13 amino acids. CDR3 nucleotides: TGCAGCGCGGGACTAGCAGCCTCCTACGAGCAGTACTTC. It codes for CSAGLAASYEQYF.

CDR3 sequence (DNA): TGCGCCAGCAGCCAAGTGGTAGGACAGGTAGCTTTCTTT. Its translation: CASSQVVGQVAFF. The rearrangement joins TRBV4-1 to TRBJ1-1; the match to TRBD1 covers 7 bases. Per germline, CDR1 MGHRA and CDR2 YSYEKL. V was clipped by 1 base and J by 10 bases; unmatched bases: 6. The CDR3 is 13 residues long.

CDR3 in amino acids: CASSQDLRAQGNQPQHF. The CDR3 DNA reads as TGCGCCAGCAGCCAAGATTTGAGGGCGCAGGGCAATCAGCCCCAGCATTTT. J is TRBJ1-5 and V is TRBV4-1, with D unresolved. The length of the CDR3 is 17 residues. From germline, CDR1 is MGHRA and CDR2 YSYEKL. The ends were cut back, 0 bases at V and 2 bases at J, with 14 bases in the middle.

The rearrangement links TRBV6-5 to TRBJ1-3; D may be TRBD1 (5 bases). This CDR3 comprises 15 residues. V was trimmed by 5 bases and J by 0 bases, leaving 11 bases between them. The germline gives CDR1 MNHEY, CDR2 SVGAGI. DNA for the CDR3: TGTGCCAGCAGTCCCACAGGAAACTCTGGAAACACCATATATTTT. This sequence encodes CASSPTGNSGNTIYF.

The rearrangement joins TRBV5-5 to TRBJ1-1; D remains unclear. Germline CDR1 and CDR2: SGHKS and YYEKEE (reference sequence). Deletions cut 4 bases from V and 7 bases from J, with 11 bases between. The CDR3 spans 12 residues. The CDR3 coding sequence is TGTGCCAGCAGCACTGGACTATTTGAAGCTTTCTTT. This sequence encodes CASSTGLFEAFF.

This clone was counted a single time. The chain links TRBV27 to TRBJ2-1; the match to TRBD2 covers 9 bases. V was pared by 3 bases and J by 8 bases, with 5 bases of the junction left unmatched. From germline, CDR1 is MNHEY and CDR2 SMNVEV (reference sequence). The CDR3 sequence is 14 residues long. CDR3 sequence reads: CASSFGTSIHEQFF. The CDR3 coding sequence is TGTGCCAGCAGTTTCGGGACTAGCATCCATGAGCAGTTCTTC.

V gene TRBV21-1 combines with J gene TRBJ2-5; TRBD2, as called in the table, went unchecked against the DNA. TRBV21-1 is listed as a pseudogene. The CDR3 is 14 residues long. As DNA, the CDR3 is TGTGCCAGCAGCCCCCCGGGACTATCTGGGACCCAGTACTTC. This codes for CASSPPGLSGTQYF.

The V gene is TRBV3-1 (or the pseudogene TRBV3-2), the J gene TRBJ1-2, with a weak D call TRBD1 (6 bases). This CDR3 has 14 residues. Trimming shortened V by 3 bases and J by 2 bases, and 10 bases separated the two germline ends. Looked up from germline, CDR1 is LGHDT and CDR2 is YNNKEL (reference sequence). The DNA of the CDR3 is TGTGCCAGCAGCCAGGATACAGGGAACTATGGCTACACCTTC. Protein: CASSQDTGNYGYTF.

This clone was counted once. This chain uses TRBV11-2 with TRBJ1-1; D remains ambiguous. The CDR3 is made up of 13 amino acids. Trimming pared 5 bases from V and 3 bases from J, leaving 10 bases between. Germline assignment: CDR1 SGHAT and CDR2 FQNNGV. CDR3 protein: CASSKREDTEAFF. For the CDR3, the DNA is TGTGCCAGCAGCAAGCGAGAAGACACTGAAGCTTTCTTT.

The rearrangement links TRBV21-1 to TRBJ2-5; the tabulated D call, TRBD2, remains unverified against the DNA. TRBV21-1 is a pseudogene locus. The CDR3 contains 17 residues. CDR3 in amino acids: CASSKGALVAAGETQYF. CDR3 DNA: TGTGCCAGCAGCAAAGGAGCCCTGGTGGCTGCGGGCGAGACCCAGTACTTC.

The chain uses TRBV19 and TRBJ1-2; 9 nucleotides match TRBD1. CDR3 length: 15 residues. V was pared by 7 bases and J by 11 bases, with 17 bases of the junction left unmatched. Germline CDR1 and CDR2: LNHDA and SQIVND (reference sequence). The CDR3 DNA is TGTGCCAGTACCCCCGGCGAGGGGACAGGGCTCCCATACACCTTC. This gives the protein CASTPGEGTGLPYTF. Full variable domain (outside the CDR3, taken from reference TRBV19 and TRBJ1-2): DGGITQSPKYLFRKEGQNVTLSCEQNLNHDAMYWYRQDPGQGLRLIYYSQIVNDFQKGDIAEGYSVSREKKESFPLTVTSAQKNPTAFYLCASTPGEGTGLPYTFGSGTRLTVV.

This chain joins TRBV28 and TRBJ2-1; the match to TRBD2 covers 10 bases. Per germline, CDR1 MDHEN and CDR2 SYDVKM. The V gene end was trimmed by 6 bases and the J gene end by 8 bases; junction bases not matched to a gene: 4. This CDR3 contains 13 residues. The CDR3 reads CASRLAGVHEQFF. The CDR3 nucleotides read TGTGCCAGCAGGCTAGCGGGAGTGCATGAGCAGTTCTTC.

The chain uses TRBV12-5 and TRBJ1-1; D not certain. CDR1 is LGHNT, CDR2 FRNRAP, per germline. The CDR3 is 13 residues long. Between the trimmed V and J ends, which lost 5 bases and 0 bases, there was a span of 7 bases. The CDR3 bases are TGTGCTAGTGGTCCGAGCATGAACACTGAAGCTTTCTTT. It is translated as CASGPSMNTEAFF.

This chain connects TRBV4-1 to TRBJ2-2; perhaps TRBD2 as D (7 bases). Germline CDR1 is MGHRA and CDR2 is YSYEKL. V lost 8 bases and J 4 bases, leaving 11 bases between the germline ends. This CDR3 is built from 13 residues. The CDR3 reads CASGRGSTGELFF. CDR3 in DNA: TGCGCCAGCGGGAGGGGGAGCACCGGGGAGCTGTTTTTT.

This chain links TRBV12-3 or TRBV12-4 with TRBJ1-3; D unresolved. There are 13 residues in the CDR3. The V end lost 7 bases, the J end lost 4 bases, and 11 bases lay between the germline ends. In DNA form, the CDR3 reads TGTGCCAGCAATGCGAGGGCAGGAAACACCATATATTTT. It translates to CASNARAGNTIYF.